This T cell receptor beta chain is drawn from a study of T-cell memory formation after mild COVID-19. About the research overall: TCR clusters mostly belonged to single donors.

CDR1 is SGHTA, CDR2 FQGNSA, per germline. V shed 8 bases and J 7 bases; nucleotides not matched to a gene: 9. The CDR3 is 13 residues long. It was 5'RACE with constant-segment primers that produced the TCR alpha and TCR beta cDNA libraries, which carried sample barcodes and UMIs. TCRdb itself ran the 5' RACE reads through MiXCR, one entry per CDR3 protein. This table holds about 290,000 distinct CDR3 sequences, approximately 15% found once. Points from the study as a whole: Contracting clones from day 15 to 85 had balanced CD4/CD8; later expanders favoured CD4+.

In the case of this clonotype: Antigen specificity is unknown.

This sequence originates from a man aged 18-30 years who had mild COVID-19 (a few samples of this study predate the infection). Cell type and time point are not known. The source material was PBMCs or a T cell subset sorted from them (not recorded which). The genes are TRBV7-2 and TRBJ2-3; 7 positions agree with TRBD2. The chain's CDR3 is CASLMGGSNTQYF. The CDR3 DNA sequence: TGTGCCAGCCTAATGGGGGGGTCCAATACGCAGTATTTT. Supplemented by reference TRBV7-2 and TRBJ2-3, the full variable domain reads GAGVSQSPSNKVTEKGKDVELRCDPISGHTALYWYRQSLGQGLEFLIYFQGNSAPDKSGLPSDRFSAERTGGSVSTLTIQRTQQEDSAVYLCASLMGGSNTQYFGPGTRLTVL.